This T cell receptor (beta chain) was identified during a study of T cell therapy after organ transplantation. The wider study: Expansion used a peptide pool of 30 HLA class I and II CMV epitopes. Short-term post-therapy blood was drawn 4 to 8 weeks after therapy ended.

Time point in this sample: 4-8 weeks after completion of therapy. These patients had received solid-organ transplants and had drug-resistant or recurrent cytomegalovirus. This clone was counted once. Its cognate antigen is unknown. Produced via immunoSEQ multiplex PCR; TCRdb's table is partial and in-frame only. Among almost 20,000 clones listed, around 81% were seen once. The germline gives CDR1 LGHNA, CDR2 YSLEER. V shed 0 bases, J shed 4 bases, and the junction held 10 bases outside the gene matches. The CDR3 runs 18 residues. Study-wide points: Post-therapy CD8 clonality change correlated inversely with pretherapy clonality.

The origin of this receptor is a human patient who had received a solid organ transplant and had CMV disease. Some T cells may arise from the graft donor. The source was CD8+ T cells from blood, collected after autologous CMV-specific T cell therapy. The chain links TRBV4-3 to TRBJ2-3; 10 nucleotides align to TRBD2. In DNA, the CDR3 is TGCGCCAGCAGCCAAGAAGGTATCGGGACTAGCGTGGCAGATACGCAGTATTTT. This sequence encodes CASSQEGIGTSVADTQYF.